These 5 T cell receptor beta chains share one sample of origin, sequenced in a study of T cells in tuberculosis. Using immunoSEQ multiplex PCR, the repertoire was profiled, and TCRdb retains in-frame clones only, with some absent. The table lists some 90,000 clones, approximately 90% of them singletons. Cells were sorted from thawed PBMC rested overnight and stained with GMM-loaded CD1B tetramer, viability dye and anti-CD3. CD1B tetramers were loaded with Rhodococcus equi-derived C32 glucose monomycolate. Sequenced sample: CD1b-GMM tetramer-negative cells sorted from PBMCs. These receptors were taken from an adult woman with latent tuberculosis.

This chain joins TRBV9 and TRBJ2-1; possibly TRBD2 for D (5 bases). CDR3 size: 17 residues. Per the germline V gene, CDR1 is SGDLS and CDR2 is YYNGEE. V was clipped by 0 bases and J by 6 bases, with 19 bases between them. CDR3 sequence: CASSVDPRASWGNEQFF. Written as DNA, the CDR3 is TGTGCCAGCAGCGTAGACCCCCGGGCTAGCTGGGGCAATGAGCAGTTCTTC. The variable domain in full, with the rest retrieved from reference TRBV9 and TRBJ2-1, is DSGVTQTPKHLITATGQRVTLRCSPRSGDLSVYWYQQSLDQGLQFLIQYYNGEERAKGNILERFSAQQFPDLHSELNLSSLELGDSALYFCASSVDPRASWGNEQFFGPGTRLTVL.

In its sample, this clone was seen a few times. The chain has TRBV11-2 and TRBJ2-1; 10 nucleotides line up with TRBD2. The germline CDR1 and CDR2 sequences are SGHAT and FQNNGV. With V trimmed by 1 base and J by 7 bases, 10 bases remained unmatched. The CDR3 is 17 amino acids. The CDR3 sequence is CASSLAALAGVANEQFF. The CDR3 bases are TGTGCCAGCAGCTTAGCGGCCCTAGCGGGGGTAGCGAATGAGCAGTTCTTC.

The chain is built from TRBV18 and TRBJ2-1, with 7 bases fitting TRBD2. CDR1 and CDR2 (germline): KGHSH, LQKENI. Trimming at V came to 1 base and at J to 12 bases, leaving 3 bases not matched to a gene. This CDR3 is built from 12 residues. As DNA, the CDR3 is TGTGCCAGCTCACCACGAGGGGAGGGGCAGTTCTTC. Its translation is CASSPRGEGQFF.

The CDR3 is CASSLIEGNQPQHF. For the CDR3, the DNA is TGTGCCAGCAGCTTAATCGAGGGAAATCAGCCCCAGCATTTT. The chain couples TRBV7-8 to TRBJ1-5; D is unclear. CDR1 is SGHVS, CDR2 FQNEAQ, per germline. The V end was cut by 2 bases, the J end by 4 bases, with 9 bases between. The CDR3 has 14 residues.

The V and J genes are TRBV27 and TRBJ1-4; no definite D call. V shed 3 bases and J shed 2 bases, with 13 bases lying between them. This CDR3 has 16 residues. CDR1 MNHEY and CDR2 SMNVEV come from the germline V gene (reference sequence). CDR3 sequence reads: CASSFSVSGTNEKLFF. For the CDR3, the DNA is TGTGCCAGCAGTTTTTCAGTCAGCGGGACTAATGAAAAACTGTTTTTT.